In its sample, the clone carrying this T cell receptor (beta chain) was seen many times. Its cognate antigen is unknown. Described time point: sample taken at primary tumor resection. The donors were fewer than 80 patients with non-small cell lung cancer that was early-stage and untreated. Unsorted samples of tumor, nontumor lung or frozen PBMC had their whole RNA sequenced. Every cDNA TCR molecule received its own unique molecular identifier. Via MiXCR, TCRdb re-called the 5' RACE reads, giving one row per CDR3 protein. The sample holds around 100,000 distinct CDR3 sequences, around 4.3% seen once. The CDR3 runs 15 residues. Germline V lookup: CDR1 MNHEY, CDR2 SVGAGI. V shed 6 bases and J shed 5 bases, with 14 bases lying between them. These data are taken from a study of spatial heterogeneity in lung cancer. Whole-study findings and limits: Coverage of tumor T cells, an estimated figure, was approximately 7% for alpha and around 13% for beta chains. It was found that expanded intratumoral alpha and beta TCR counts tracked tumor mutation counts.

The chain links TRBV6-5 to TRBJ1-6, with D possibly TRBD1 on 6 matching bases. The sequenced sample was lung tumor tissue, obtained at surgery. This receptor was taken from a male donor with early-stage non-small cell lung cancer. CDR3 region: CASSINGGHNSPLHF. The CDR3 DNA is TGTGCCAGCAGCATAAATGGGGGGCATAATTCACCCCTCCACTTT.